The T cell receptor (beta chain) under discussion was sequenced for a study of T cell repertoires in cytomegalovirus infection. Study-level results: HLA-C-restricted CMV-specific TCR beta clonotypes were dominant in the ex vivo response.

TCRdb re-analysed the reads in MiXCR, keeping a single row per CDR3 protein. The sample contains about 920,000 distinct CDR3 sequences, roughly a third of which appear only once. V was clipped by 2 bases and J by 1 base, with 14 bases between them. From germline, CDR1 is LGHNA and CDR2 YNFKEQ. This CDR3 comprises 16 residues. Comment on this clonotype: Its specificity is not known.

This receptor was identified in a human donor in good health (CMV status not recorded). Some clones in this sample may be carry-over from other donors' samples. The sequencing here drew on cultured CD8+ T cells from PBMCs, taken from culture after CMV antigen stimulation. This chain connects TRBV4-2 to TRBJ2-5, with D perhaps TRBD2 (5 bases). The CDR3 reads CASSQFIGERQETQYF. CDR3 bases: TGTGCCAGCAGCCAATTCATCGGGGAACGCCAAGAGACCCAGTACTTC.